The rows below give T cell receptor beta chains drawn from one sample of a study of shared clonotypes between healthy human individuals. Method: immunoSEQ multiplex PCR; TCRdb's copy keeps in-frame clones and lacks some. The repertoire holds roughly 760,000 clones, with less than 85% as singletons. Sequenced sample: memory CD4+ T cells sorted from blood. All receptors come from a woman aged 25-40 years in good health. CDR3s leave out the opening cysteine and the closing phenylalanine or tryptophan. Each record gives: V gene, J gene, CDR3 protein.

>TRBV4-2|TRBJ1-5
ASSPKGTGIEPQH
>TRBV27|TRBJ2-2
ASSDGRAYTGELF
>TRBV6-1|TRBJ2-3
ATDGRAGADTQY
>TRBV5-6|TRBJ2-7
ASSPGTSGNYEQY
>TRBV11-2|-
ASSYGQGAPTNEQY
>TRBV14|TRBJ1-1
ASSQVQGVQTEAF
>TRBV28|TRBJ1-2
ASATHPSNYGYT
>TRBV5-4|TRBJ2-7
ASSPTTSGRAYEQY
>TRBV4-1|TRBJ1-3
ASSSHRDRVQRNTIY
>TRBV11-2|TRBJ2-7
ASSFTREGYEQY
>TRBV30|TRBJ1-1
AWGIGTEAF
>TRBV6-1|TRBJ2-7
ASSISKDRGNEQY
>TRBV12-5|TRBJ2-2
ASGADRGRGTGELF
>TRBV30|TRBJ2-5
AWSEALPRSPYQETQY
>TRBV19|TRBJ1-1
ASSVRLGADQLNTEAF